The entry below gives a single T cell receptor (beta chain) sequence along with its context. A read error may be the cause here, since a much bigger clone is one base away. Ten milliliters of peripheral blood were drawn from each donor into EDTA-treated tubes. Total RNA, at least 6 micrograms per sample, was extracted from PBMCs. The sample comes from a study of blood T cells in healthy people across ages. The wider study: Per two T cells, about one barcoded beta molecule was captured through template switching.

Combining a sample-barcoded 5' primer with a J-beta primer mix, a second PCR ran for 7 to 11 cycles. A tag from a template-switch adaptor with 12 random nucleotides marked each cDNA molecule. TCRdb processed the 5' RACE reads anew with MiXCR; each CDR3 protein has one entry. In the table there are approximately 2,000,000 distinct CDR3 sequences, roughly two fifths of which are singletons. Trimming removed 5 bases from V and 13 bases from J; junction bases left unmatched: 9. The CDR3 has 13 residues. The germline V gene has CDR1 SGHVS and CDR2 FNYEAQ. This clonotype originated in a human donor in good health. The sequencing input was blood. The V gene is TRBV7-6, the J gene TRBJ2-4; 9 nucleotides agree with TRBD1. CDR3 nucleotides: TGTGCCAGCAGCCCCCGGACAGGGGACGTGCAGTACTTC. Its translation is CASSPRTGDVQYF.